The rows below give T cell receptor beta chains drawn from one sample of a study of T cell responses to AZD1222 COVID-19 vaccine. Sequenced by immunoSEQ multiplex PCR; TCRdb stores in-frame clones only, minus some. The data hold about 180,000 clones, with approximately 86% observed a single time. The material sequenced was peripheral blood, taken on day 0 of AZD1222 vaccination. These TCRs come from an adult in good health. Each CDR3 is given with its conserved first and last residue. Each record gives: V gene, J gene, D gene, CDR3 protein. The D gene is left open where the match is weak.

TRBV30	TRBJ1-2	-	CAWSDGTVSGYTF
TRBV5-1	TRBJ1-1	TRBD1	CASDTEDRAEAFF
TRBV29-1	TRBJ1-1	-	CSVIWGSTEAFF
TRBV9	TRBJ2-7	-	CASSQEGQEAYEQYF
TRBV6-5	TRBJ1-1	-	CASSFDRPEAFF
TRBV2	TRBJ2-1	-	CASSRLTSSYNEQFF
TRBV5-5	TRBJ1-4	-	CASSLEGYSEKLFF
TRBV5-1	TRBJ2-7	TRBD2	CASSLELAVHEQYF
TRBV5-8	TRBJ2-6	-	CASSLGVVALGANVLTF
TRBV6-2/TRBV6-3	TRBJ1-1	-	CASSYWGLRVYIISTEAFF